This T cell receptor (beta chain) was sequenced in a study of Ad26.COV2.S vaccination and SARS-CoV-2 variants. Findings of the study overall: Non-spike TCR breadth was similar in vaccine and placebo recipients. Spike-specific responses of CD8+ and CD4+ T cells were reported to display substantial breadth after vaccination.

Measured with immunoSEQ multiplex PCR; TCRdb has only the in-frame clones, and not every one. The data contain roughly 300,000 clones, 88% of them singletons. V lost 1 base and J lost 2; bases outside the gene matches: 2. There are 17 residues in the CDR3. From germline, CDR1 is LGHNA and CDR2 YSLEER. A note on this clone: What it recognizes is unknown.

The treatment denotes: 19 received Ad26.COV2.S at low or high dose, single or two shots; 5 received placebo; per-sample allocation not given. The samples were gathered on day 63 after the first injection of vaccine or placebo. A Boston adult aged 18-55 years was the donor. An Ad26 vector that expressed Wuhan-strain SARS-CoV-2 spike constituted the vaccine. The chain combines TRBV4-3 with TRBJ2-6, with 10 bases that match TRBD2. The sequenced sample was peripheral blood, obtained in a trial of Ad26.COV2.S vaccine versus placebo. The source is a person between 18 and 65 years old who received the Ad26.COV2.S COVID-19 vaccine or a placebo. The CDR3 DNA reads TGCGCCAGCAGCCAAGCAGCGGGGGGGCCTGGGGCCAACGTCCTGACTTTC. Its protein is CASSQAAGGPGANVLTF.